What follows are 30 T cell receptor beta chains derived from one specimen sequenced in a study of blood T cell repertoires in COVID-19. TCRdb's table, derived via immunoSEQ multiplex PCR, lists solely in-frame clones and lacks some. The sample has approximately 73,000 clones, approximately 92% seen once; the top ten hold around 10%. The sequenced sample consisted of peripheral blood. The receptor source for this set is a man older than 75 with acute or convalescent COVID-19.

This chain uses TRBV29-1 with TRBJ1-1; no reliable D call. V shed 7 bases and J shed 3 bases, with 9 bases lying between them. CDR3 length: 11 amino acids. CDR1 is SQVTM and CDR2 is ANQGSEA in the germline V gene. The CDR3 DNA reads TGCAGCGGCGAGAGGGACACTGAAGCTTTCTTT. Translated, it gives CSGERDTEAFF. Together with reference TRBV29-1 and TRBJ1-1, the CDR3 gives the full variable domain: SAVISQKPSRDICQRGTSLTIQCQVDSQVTMMFWYRQQPGQSLTLIATANQGSEATYESGFVIDKFPISRPNLTFSTLTVSNMSPEDSSIYLCSGERDTEAFFGQGTRLTVV.

The chain recombines TRBV5-1 with TRBJ1-5; D is perhaps TRBD1 (5 bases). CDR3 length: 15 amino acids. Trimming shortened V by 4 bases and J by 4 bases, and 15 bases separated the two germline ends. Germline assignment: CDR1 SGHRS and CDR2 YFSETQ. The CDR3 sequence: CASSIDGGINQPQHF. CDR3 bases: TGCGCCAGCAGCATAGATGGGGGGATTAATCAGCCCCAGCATTTT. Filled out from reference TRBV5-1 and TRBJ1-5, the complete variable domain reads KAGVTQTPRYLIKTRGQQVTLSCSPISGHRSVSWYQQTPGQGLQFLFEYFSETQRNKGNFPGRFSGRQFSNSRSEMNVSTLELGDSALYLCASSIDGGINQPQHFGDGTRLSIL.

The DNA for the CDR3 is TGTGCCAGCAGATACTGGACAGGGGGTAGGACTGAAGCTTTCTTT. Protein: CASRYWTGGRTEAFF. The chain uses TRBV5-6 and TRBJ1-1; 10 nucleotides agree with TRBD1. Trimming removed 5 bases from V and 5 bases from J; junction bases left unmatched: 9. The CDR3 sequence is 15 residues long. The germline V gene has CDR1 SGHDT and CDR2 YYEEEE.

V is TRBV10-2 and J is TRBJ1-1; 7 nucleotides match TRBD1. The CDR3 is 13 amino acids. V was pared by 2 bases and J by 5 bases, with 2 bases of the junction left unmatched. Germline V CDR1 and CDR2: WSHSY, SAAADI. In DNA, the CDR3 is TGCGCCAGCAGTGAGCAGGGGGGAACTGAAGCTTTCTTT. It encodes CASSEQGGTEAFF.

The rearrangement links TRBV5-6 to TRBJ1-4; D unclear. Trimming shortened V by 7 bases and J by 5 bases, and 12 bases separated the two germline ends. Germline loops: CDR1 SGHDT, CDR2 YYEEEE. The CDR3 has 13 residues. The CDR3: CASSRQRNEKLFF. For the CDR3, the DNA is TGTGCCAGCTCTCGGCAGAGGAATGAAAAACTGTTTTTT.

The rearrangement joins TRBV9 to TRBJ2-7; TRBD1 agrees at 12 bases. The junction had 4 bases not matched to a gene; V was cut back by 4 bases and J by 2 bases. The CDR3 is 15 residues long. The V gene's germline CDR1 is SGDLS and CDR2 YYNGEE. The chain's CDR3 is CASSKGTGGTYEQYF. Written as DNA, the CDR3 is TGTGCCAGCAGCAAGGGGACAGGGGGCACCTACGAGCAGTACTTC.

This chain joins TRBV6-2 or TRBV6-3 and TRBJ1-5, with D perhaps TRBD1 (6 bases). Trimming took off 0 bases at V and 0 bases at J, with 15 bases between the two ends. CDR3 size: 18 residues. CDR1 is MNHEY, CDR2 SVGEGT, per germline. CDR3 protein: CASSYSSGRGYSNQPQHF. The CDR3 nucleotides are TGTGCCAGCAGTTACTCGAGTGGTAGGGGGTATAGCAATCAGCCCCAGCATTTT.

The chain recombines TRBV5-1 with TRBJ1-1, with 7 bases identical to TRBD1. The CDR3 covers 15 residues. Germline loops: CDR1 SGHRS, CDR2 YFSETQ. With V trimmed by 0 bases and J by 1 base, 3 bases remained unmatched. CDR3 loop: CASSLVGQTNTEAFF. The CDR3 bases are TGCGCCAGCAGCTTGGTGGGACAGACGAACACTGAAGCTTTCTTT.

V is TRBV25-1 and J is TRBJ1-3; D gene uncertain. Trimming pared 2 bases from V and 9 bases from J, leaving 17 bases between. The CDR3 has 15 residues. The germline V gene has CDR1 MGHDK and CDR2 SYGVNS. For the CDR3, the DNA is TGTGCCAGCAGTGAAGACGAGGGCCGAGGGAGCACCATATATTTT. Encoded protein: CASSEDEGRGSTIYF.

The chain recombines TRBV30 with TRBJ1-6; D perhaps matches TRBD1 (6 bases). Germline CDR1 reads GTSNPN; CDR2 reads SVGIG (reference sequence). Trimming took 0 bases from V and 14 from J, leaving 11 bases between them. This CDR3 has 12 amino acids. This CDR3 is CAWSVLEGALHF. In nucleotides, the CDR3 is TGTGCCTGGAGTGTACTAGAGGGGGCCCTCCACTTT.

This clone was counted a single time. The chain recombines TRBV6-5 with TRBJ1-1; 9 bases agree with TRBD1. Germline V gene sequence: CDR1 MNHEY, CDR2 SVGAGI. CDR3 length: 14 amino acids. Trimming took 4 bases from V and 1 from J; bases not matched to a gene: 1. The CDR3 bases are TGTGCCAGCAGTTTGGGACAGGGGAACACTGAAGCTTTCTTT. As protein: CASSLGQGNTEAFF.

V and J are TRBV24-1 and TRBJ2-7; D is possibly TRBD1 (5 bases). Germline CDR1 KGHDR, CDR2 SFDVKD. The CDR3 extends over 14 amino acids. Trimming removed 3 bases from V and 3 bases from J, with 11 bases in between. CDR3 protein: CATSDTGDDYEQYF. The CDR3 DNA follows: TGTGCCACCAGTGATACAGGAGACGACTACGAGCAGTACTTC.

The chain couples TRBV7-3 to TRBJ2-3, with TRBD1 identical over 8 bases. Germline V gene sequence: CDR1 SGHTA, CDR2 FQGTGA. V trimming: 2 bases; J trimming: 2 bases; junction bases outside the gene matches: 0. CDR3 length equals 14 residues. CDR3 DNA: TGTGCCAGCAGCTTACAGGGGGCCACAGATACGCAGTATTTT. It encodes CASSLQGATDTQYF. The complete variable domain, with remaining parts taken from reference TRBV7-3 and TRBJ2-3, reads GAGVSQTPSNKVTEKGKYVELRCDPISGHTALYWYRQSLGQGPEFLIYFQGTGAADDSGLPNDRFFAVRPEGSVSTLKIQRTERGDSAVYLCASSLQGATDTQYFGPGTRLTVL.

The chain employs TRBV30 and TRBJ1-1; a possible D gene is TRBD1 (5 bases). The CDR3 runs to 14 residues. V lost 5 bases, J lost 0 bases, and 13 bases lay in between. The germline V gene has CDR1 GTSNPN and CDR2 SVGIG (reference sequence). CDR3 nucleotide sequence: TGTGCCTGGTCTAAAACAGGTCTGAACACTGAAGCTTTCTTT. Amino acid sequence: CAWSKTGLNTEAFF.

The genes are TRBV5-1 and TRBJ2-7; the match to TRBD2 covers 11 bases. The CDR3 consists of 16 residues. The ends lost 6 bases at V and 1 base at J; junction bases unmatched: 9. From germline, CDR1 is SGHRS and CDR2 YFSETQ. Written as DNA, the CDR3 is TGCGCCAGCAACCGGGGGACTAGCGGCCCATCCTACGAGCAGTACTTC. This gives the protein CASNRGTSGPSYEQYF.

This sequence joins TRBV7-9 and TRBJ1-1; D is undetermined. There are 13 residues in the CDR3. V lost 5 bases and J 8 bases, leaving 15 bases between the germline ends. The V gene's germline CDR1 is SEHNR and CDR2 FQNEAQ (reference sequence). The CDR3 DNA is TGTGCCAGCAGCCTCGGGCCCCCGGGGGAAGCTTTCTTT. Amino acids: CASSLGPPGEAFF.

The rearrangement uses TRBV5-1 and TRBJ2-4, with 10 bases that match TRBD1. Trimming cost V 0 bases and J 7 bases; bases outside gene matches: 7. The CDR3 runs 16 residues. CDR1 is SGHRS and CDR2 is YFSETQ in the germline V gene. The CDR3 region is CASSLGGTGADNIQYF. In DNA form, the CDR3 reads TGCGCCAGCAGCTTGGGGGGGACAGGGGCCGACAACATTCAGTACTTC.

V usage is TRBV2 and J usage is TRBJ1-1; tentative D call: TRBD1 (6 bases). Germline lookup yields CDR1 SNHLY and CDR2 FYNNEI. The CDR3 contains 14 residues. V was pared by 9 bases and J by 5 bases, with 19 bases between. CDR3 region: CARGDTRVITEAFF. DNA of the CDR3: TGTGCCAGGGGGGACACGCGGGTTATAACTGAAGCTTTCTTT.

The J gene is TRBJ1-5, the V gene TRBV2; no definite D call. V was trimmed by 7 bases and J by 5 bases, leaving 12 bases between them. Germline CDR1 is SNHLY and CDR2 is FYNNEI. The length of the CDR3 is 13 residues. The CDR3 nucleotides read TGTGCCAGCAATAAGATGGCGGATCAGCCCCAGCATTTT. It encodes CASNKMADQPQHF.

The J gene is TRBJ2-5, the V gene TRBV6-1, with D perhaps TRBD1 (6 bases). V lost 2 bases and J lost 6, with 22 bases in between. Per the germline V gene, CDR1 is MNHNS and CDR2 is SASEGT. The CDR3 sequence is 17 residues long. DNA of the CDR3: TGTGCCAGCAGTGAATTTGAACGCCAGGGGACGGGAAAGACCCAGTACTTC. Its protein is CASSEFERQGTGKTQYF.

This clone was recorded once. V usage is TRBV9 and J usage is TRBJ2-7; D not certain. Germline V lookup: CDR1 SGDLS, CDR2 YYNGEE. Deletions cut 3 bases from V and 1 base from J, with 11 bases between. The length of the CDR3 is 14 residues. The CDR3 loop is CASSAQVGSYEQYF. The CDR3 bases are TGTGCCAGCAGCGCCCAGGTGGGTTCCTACGAGCAGTACTTC. Together with reference TRBV9 and TRBJ2-7, the CDR3 gives the full variable domain: DSGVTQTPKHLITATGQRVTLRCSPRSGDLSVYWYQQSLDQGLQFLIQYYNGEERAKGNILERFSAQQFPDLHSELNLSSLELGDSALYFCASSAQVGSYEQYFGPGTRLTVT.

The V and J genes are TRBV5-6 and TRBJ2-3; 8 positions match TRBD1. Unmatched junction bases numbered 5, after V lost 2 bases and J lost 3 bases. From germline, CDR1 is SGHDT and CDR2 YYEEEE. CDR3 length equals 15 residues. Written as DNA, the CDR3 is TGTGCCAGCAGCTTAAACACAGGGGGAACAGATACGCAGTATTTT. It is translated as CASSLNTGGTDTQYF. The whole variable domain, filled in from reference TRBV5-6 and TRBJ2-3, reads DAGVTQSPTHLIKTRGQQVTLRCSPKSGHDTVSWYQQALGQGPQFIFQYYEEEERQRGNFPDRFSGHQFPNYSSELNVNALLLGDSALYLCASSLNTGGTDTQYFGPGTRLTVL.

The rearrangement joins TRBV5-1 to TRBJ2-3; D uncertain. V dropped 4 bases and J dropped 0 bases, with 18 bases sitting between them. CDR3 length: 17 amino acids. Germline CDR1 SGHRS, CDR2 YFSETQ. This CDR3 is CASSSDGSSTSTDTQYF. The CDR3 DNA follows: TGCGCCAGCAGCAGCGACGGCAGTTCAACTAGCACAGATACGCAGTATTTT.

The J gene is TRBJ2-5, the V gene TRBV18, with 9 bases fitting TRBD2. V was clipped by 6 bases and J by 5 bases; unmatched bases: 4. Germline values: CDR1 KGHSH, CDR2 LQKENI. The CDR3 sequence is 13 residues long. The CDR3 is CASSLGLAETQYF. CDR3 nucleotide sequence: TGTGCCAGCTCCCTAGGACTAGCGGAGACCCAGTACTTC. Drawing the rest from reference TRBV18 and TRBJ2-5, the complete variable domain is NAGVMQNPRHLVRRRGQEARLRCSPMKGHSHVYWYRQLPEEGLKFMVYLQKENIIDESGMPKERFSAEFPKEGPSILRIQQVVRGDSAAYFCASSLGLAETQYFGPGTRLLVL.

V usage is TRBV18 and J usage is TRBJ1-1, with D unresolved. Germline lookup yields CDR1 KGHSH and CDR2 LQKENI. V lost 3 bases and J 0 bases, leaving 14 bases between the germline ends. The CDR3 is made up of 16 amino acids. The CDR3 sequence: CASSPAAVLMNTEAFF. In DNA, the CDR3 is TGTGCCAGCTCACCGGCGGCAGTTCTTATGAACACTGAAGCTTTCTTT.

The chain recombines TRBV27 with TRBJ2-7; 9 nucleotides line up with TRBD2. This CDR3 has 14 amino acids. V shed 4 bases and J 6 bases; nucleotides not matched to a gene: 7. The V gene's germline CDR1 is MNHEY and CDR2 SMNVEV (reference sequence). The CDR3: CASSSVAGGLEQYF. In DNA, the CDR3 is TGTGCCAGCAGTTCTGTGGCGGGGGGGCTCGAGCAGTACTTC.

This sequence joins TRBV4-1 and TRBJ2-2; possible D gene TRBD1, 5 bases. Trimming stripped 0 bases from V and 1 base from J, with 9 bases between. The CDR3 extends over 16 amino acids. The V gene's germline CDR1 is MGHRA and CDR2 YSYEKL. The CDR3 DNA follows: TGCGCCAGCAGCCAAGAAGCCCAGGGGAACACCGGGGAGCTGTTTTTT. Amino acids: CASSQEAQGNTGELFF.

The CDR3 region is CASSYSGTGAGLREKLFF. CDR3 nucleotides: TGTGCCAGCAGCTATTCTGGGACAGGGGCTGGTCTTAGAGAAAAACTGTTTTTT. This sequence joins TRBV5-6 and TRBJ1-4; TRBD1 matches at 10 bases. Unmatched junction bases numbered 16, after V lost 3 bases and J lost 8 bases. The CDR3 loop spans 18 amino acids. CDR1 is SGHDT, CDR2 YYEEEE, per germline.

This chain joins TRBV5-4 and TRBJ2-7; perhaps TRBD1 as D (5 bases). Looked up from germline, CDR1 is SGHNT and CDR2 is YYREEE (reference sequence). Trimming shortened V by 0 bases and J by 4 bases, and 11 bases separated the two germline ends. There are 14 residues in the CDR3. CDR3 loop: CASSLAGRAYEQYF. The DNA for the CDR3 is TGTGCCAGCAGCTTGGCGGGCAGGGCTTACGAGCAGTACTTC.

The chain employs TRBV5-1 and TRBJ1-2, with 7 bases that match TRBD1. V lost 0 bases to trimming and J lost 4 bases; unmatched junction nucleotides: 3. The CDR3 extends over 14 amino acids. CDR1 is SGHRS and CDR2 is YFSETQ in the germline V gene. In DNA form, the CDR3 reads TGCGCCAGCAGCTTGGCGGGACAGACCTATGGCTACACCTTC. Translation: CASSLAGQTYGYTF.